The 18 T cell receptor beta chains below come from one sample, sequenced in a study of blood T cells in healthy people across ages. Alongside a J-beta primer mix, a sample-barcoded 5' primer served in a second PCR lasting roughly 7 to 11 cycles. Via MiXCR, TCRdb re-called the 5' RACE reads, giving one row per CDR3 protein. The table records over a million distinct CDR3 sequences, about 43% of them present only once. The specimen was blood. The source of these receptors is a woman between 18 and 29 years old in good health.

This clonotype was detected a few times. The gene calls are TRBV12-3 or TRBV12-4 and TRBJ2-7; D may be TRBD2 (5 bases). The V gene lost 5 bases and the J gene lost 7 bases, with 15 bases spanning the gap. The CDR3 is 13 residues long. The CDR3 is CASSVASTGEQYF. The CDR3 coding sequence is TGTGCCAGCAGTGTGGCGTCCACGGGGGAGCAGTACTTC.

This CDR3 reads CASSGGGGTNEKLFF. For the CDR3, the DNA is TGTGCCAGCAGTGGCGGCGGGGGTACTAATGAAAAACTGTTTTTT. V gene TRBV12-3 or TRBV12-4 combines with J gene TRBJ1-4, with D perhaps matching TRBD1 (5 bases). Trimming removed 5 bases at V and 2 bases at J, with 12 bases between. The CDR3 has 15 residues.

This chain joins TRBV10-3 and TRBJ2-1, with TRBD1 matching over 8 bases. In germline, CDR1 is ENHRY, CDR2 SYGVKD. This CDR3 comprises 14 residues. The V and J ends lost 4 bases and 9 bases, in that order; junction bases with no gene match: 8. CDR3 DNA: TGTGCCATCAGTGTAGGGGGACAGGCTGGTGAGCAGTTCTTC. Translation gives CAISVGGQAGEQFF.

The chain carries TRBV12-3 or TRBV12-4 and TRBJ2-2; D gene unclear. CDR3 size: 14 residues. V was clipped by 3 bases and J by 3 bases, with 8 bases between them. In nucleotides, the CDR3 is TGTGCCAGCAGTTTTATAGGCCACACCGGGGAGCTGTTTTTT. This gives the protein CASSFIGHTGELFF.

The J gene is TRBJ1-4, the V gene TRBV29-1; D not resolved. V gave up 4 bases and J gave up 8 bases, with 14 bases separating them. CDR3 length equals 13 residues. Germline V CDR1 and CDR2: SQVTM, ANQGSEA. CDR3 residues: CSVVKSGSEKLFF. Here the CDR3 DNA reads TGCAGCGTTGTAAAAAGCGGTTCCGAAAAACTGTTTTTT. Full variable domain (rest looked up from reference TRBV29-1 and TRBJ1-4): SAVISQKPSRDICQRGTSLTIQCQVDSQVTMMFWYRQQPGQSLTLIATANQGSEATYESGFVIDKFPISRPNLTFSTLTVSNMSPEDSSIYLCSVVKSGSEKLFFGSGTQLSVL.

This chain joins TRBV20-1 and TRBJ2-7; no firm D call. The J call is uncertain, as TRBJ2-5 better fits the DNA end. Germline V CDR1 and CDR2: DFQATT, SNEGSKA (reference sequence). The CDR3 loop spans 14 amino acids. This CDR3 reads CSARDGISQETQYF. The CDR3 coding sequence is TGCAGTGCTAGAGACGGTATTAGTCAGGAGACCCAGTACTTC.

A word on this clonotype: The final CDR3 position lacks the conserved phenylalanine or tryptophan, pointing to a likely read error. The genes are TRBV6-5 and TRBJ2-1; a possible D gene is TRBD2 (5 bases). From germline, CDR1 is MNHEY and CDR2 SVGAGI. V dropped 2 bases and J dropped 7 bases, with 21 bases sitting between them. The CDR3 length is 17 residues. CDR3 sequence: CASSYGAPGIGGNEQFL. Here the CDR3 DNA reads TGTGCCAGCAGTTACGGTGCGCCCGGCATTGGCGGGAATGAGCAGTTCTTA.

A word on this clonotype: A read error may produce the germline difference seen at one junction end. This rearrangement joins TRBV5-1 to TRBJ2-3; a possible D gene is TRBD1 (5 bases). CDR1 is SGHRS and CDR2 is YFSETQ in the germline V gene. This CDR3 is built from 14 residues. The CDR3 nucleotides read TGCGCCAGCAGCCCACAGGAGACCACAGATATGCAGTATTTT. This gives the protein CASSPQETTDMQYF.

The rearrangement uses TRBV5-1 and TRBJ1-1; TRBD1 might be the D (5 bases). Germline V gene data show CDR1 as SGHRS and CDR2 as YFSETQ. This CDR3 comprises 15 residues. V was cut by 1 base and J by 5 bases, with 15 bases left in between. CDR3 sequence (DNA): TGCGCCAGCAGCTTGACAGGAGCGATTGGGACTGAAGCTTTCTTT. It codes for CASSLTGAIGTEAFF.

This chain uses TRBV12-3 or TRBV12-4 with TRBJ2-1; 8 nucleotides align to TRBD2. The CDR3 runs 14 residues. Trimming took 6 bases from V and 6 from J; bases not matched to a gene: 7. This chain's CDR3 is CASSPPGLVNEQFF. CDR3 nucleotides: TGTGCCAGCAGCCCCCCGGGACTAGTCAATGAGCAGTTCTTC.

This chain joins TRBV12-3 or TRBV12-4 and TRBJ2-2; 11 bases align to TRBD2. V shed 1 base, J shed 5 bases, and the junction held 3 bases outside the gene matches. This CDR3 has 16 amino acids. The CDR3 is CASSLDPSGRTGELFF. DNA of the CDR3: TGTGCCAGCAGTTTAGACCCTAGCGGGAGGACCGGGGAGCTGTTTTTT.

V and J are TRBV5-1 and TRBJ2-1, with D possibly called TRBD1 or TRBD2 (5 bases each). CDR1 is SGHRS, CDR2 YFSETQ, per germline. Trimming cost V 0 bases and J 8 bases, with 18 bases left between them. The CDR3 is 16 residues long. CDR3 sequence (DNA): TGCGCCAGCAGCTTGGGCTGGGGCGCCCCCGGGGATGAGCAGTTCTTC. Translated: CASSLGWGAPGDEQFF.

This clonotype was observed a few times. The chain joins TRBV6-1 to TRBJ2-1; 7 nucleotides line up with TRBD2. Trimming removed 3 bases from V and 12 bases from J; junction bases left unmatched: 5. Germline loops: CDR1 MNHNS, CDR2 SASEGT. The CDR3 extends over 12 amino acids. Here the CDR3 reads CASSDGGGRQFF. The CDR3 DNA is TGTGCCAGCAGTGATGGGGGGGGAAGGCAGTTCTTC.

Written as DNA, the CDR3 is TGCGCCAGCAGCCCCGAGAAATCCAAGGCATACCAAGAGACCCAGTACTTC. Protein product: CASSPEKSKAYQETQYF. The chain carries TRBV4-1 and TRBJ2-5; D remains unclear. Trimming shortened V by 4 bases and J by 0 bases, and 18 bases separated the two germline ends. The length of the CDR3 is 17 residues. Germline CDR1 is MGHRA and CDR2 is YSYEKL.

The genes are TRBV18 and TRBJ2-7; 8 nucleotides match TRBD1. Germline V CDR1 and CDR2: KGHSH, LQKENI. After removal of 4 bases from V and 4 bases from J, the junction contained 9 bases not matched to a gene. This CDR3 contains 15 residues. The CDR3 is CASSLRTGQSYEQYF. In DNA form, the CDR3 reads TGTGCCAGCTCACTGAGGACAGGGCAATCTTACGAGCAGTACTTC. Full variable domain (rest looked up from reference TRBV18 and TRBJ2-7): NAGVMQNPRHLVRRRGQEARLRCSPMKGHSHVYWYRQLPEEGLKFMVYLQKENIIDESGMPKERFSAEFPKEGPSILRIQQVVRGDSAAYFCASSLRTGQSYEQYFGPGTRLTVT.

The chain uses TRBV5-1 and TRBJ1-2, with 7 bases identical to TRBD1. The trim removed 1 base at V and 8 bases at J, leaving 11 bases unmatched. This CDR3 has 15 residues. Germline values: CDR1 SGHRS, CDR2 YFSETQ. DNA of the CDR3: TGCGCCAGCAGCTTGCAAGGGGGCGCGTACGAGGGCTACACCTTC. Protein sequence: CASSLQGGAYEGYTF.

In DNA form, the CDR3 reads TGTGCCTCCCGGGGACAACTGAATGAAAAACTGTTTTTT. As protein: CASRGQLNEKLFF. V usage is TRBV2 and J usage is TRBJ1-4; TRBD1 might be the D (6 bases). Germline-derived CDR1 and CDR2 are SNHLY and FYNNEI. CDR3 length equals 13 residues. Trimming left V 11 bases short and J 5 bases short, with 15 bases between.

In its sample, this clonotype was seen a few times. The gene calls are TRBV4-1 and TRBJ2-3, with TRBD2 matching over 9 bases. Trimming removed 4 bases from V and 1 base from J; junction bases left unmatched: 9. CDR3 length: 17 amino acids. The V gene's germline CDR1 is MGHRA and CDR2 YSYEKL. The CDR3 loop reads CASSPLGAGGRTDTQYF. CDR3 coding DNA: TGCGCCAGCAGCCCCCTCGGAGCGGGAGGCCGCACAGATACGCAGTATTTT.